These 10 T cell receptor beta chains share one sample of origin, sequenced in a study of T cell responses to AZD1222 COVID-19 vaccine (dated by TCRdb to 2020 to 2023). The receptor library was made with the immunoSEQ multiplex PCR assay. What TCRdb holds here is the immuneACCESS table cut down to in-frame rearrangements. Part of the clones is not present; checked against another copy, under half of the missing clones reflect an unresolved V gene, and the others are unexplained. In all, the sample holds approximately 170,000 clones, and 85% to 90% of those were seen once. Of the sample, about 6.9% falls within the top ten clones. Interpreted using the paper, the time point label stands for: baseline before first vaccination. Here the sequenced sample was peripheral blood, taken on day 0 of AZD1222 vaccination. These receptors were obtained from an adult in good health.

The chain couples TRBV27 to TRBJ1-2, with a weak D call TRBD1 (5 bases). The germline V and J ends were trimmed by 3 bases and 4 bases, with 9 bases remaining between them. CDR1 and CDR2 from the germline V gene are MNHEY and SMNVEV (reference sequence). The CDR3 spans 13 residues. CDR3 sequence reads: CASSLRGGYGYTF. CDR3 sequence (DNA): TGTGCCAGCAGTTTGAGGGGCGGCTATGGCTACACCTTC.

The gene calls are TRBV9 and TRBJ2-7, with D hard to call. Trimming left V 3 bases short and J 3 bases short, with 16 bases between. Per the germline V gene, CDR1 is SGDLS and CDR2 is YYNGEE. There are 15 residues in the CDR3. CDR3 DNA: TGTGCCAGCAGCGAGACCCCCACCCAATTCTACGAGCAGTACTTC. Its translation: CASSETPTQFYEQYF.

The CDR3 bases are TGTGCCACCAGTGATTCCTCTTGGCCTGGTGGGGAGACCCAGTACTTC. This encodes CATSDSSWPGGETQYF. V usage is TRBV24-1 and J usage is TRBJ2-5, with D unclear. The CDR3 is 16 amino acids. Germline CDR1 reads KGHDR; CDR2 reads SFDVKD. Deletions cut 2 bases from V and 5 bases from J, with 17 bases between.

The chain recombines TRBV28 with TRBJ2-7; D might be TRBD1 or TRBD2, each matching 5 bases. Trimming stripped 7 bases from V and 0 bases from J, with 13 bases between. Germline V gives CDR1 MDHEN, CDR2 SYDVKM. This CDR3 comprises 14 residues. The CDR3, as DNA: TGTGCCAGCACCGGGACGTCAAGCTCCTACGAGCAGTACGTC. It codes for CASTGTSSSYEQYV.

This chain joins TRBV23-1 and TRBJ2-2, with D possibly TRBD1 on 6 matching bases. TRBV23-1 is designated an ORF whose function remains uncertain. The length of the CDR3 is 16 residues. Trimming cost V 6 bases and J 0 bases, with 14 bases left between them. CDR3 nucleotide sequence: TGCGCCAGCAGGGGATTGGGGGCGTCGAACACCGGGGAGCTGTTTTTT. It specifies CASRGLGASNTGELFF.

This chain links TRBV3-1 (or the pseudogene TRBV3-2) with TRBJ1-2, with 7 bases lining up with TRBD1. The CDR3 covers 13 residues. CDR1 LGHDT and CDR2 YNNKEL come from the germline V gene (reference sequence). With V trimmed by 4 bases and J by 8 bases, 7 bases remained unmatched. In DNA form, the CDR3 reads TGTGCCAGCAGCCTTGACAGGGTAGAAGGCTACACCTTC. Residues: CASSLDRVEGYTF.

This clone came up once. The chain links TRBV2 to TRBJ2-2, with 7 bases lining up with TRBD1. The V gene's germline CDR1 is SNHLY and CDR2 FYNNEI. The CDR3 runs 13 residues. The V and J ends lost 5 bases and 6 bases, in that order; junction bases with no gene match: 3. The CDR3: CASSPQGSGELFF. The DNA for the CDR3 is TGTGCCAGCAGTCCACAGGGGTCCGGGGAGCTGTTTTTT.

The DNA of the CDR3 is TGTGCCAGCACCGCACGGGCAGGGCGCGCCAATGAGCAGTTCTTC. Translated: CASTARAGRANEQFF. The V call is TRBV9, the J call TRBJ2-1; possible D gene TRBD1, 5 bases. Trimming removed 6 bases at V and 6 bases at J, with 19 bases between. The CDR3 is 15 amino acids. Germline assignment: CDR1 SGDLS and CDR2 YYNGEE.

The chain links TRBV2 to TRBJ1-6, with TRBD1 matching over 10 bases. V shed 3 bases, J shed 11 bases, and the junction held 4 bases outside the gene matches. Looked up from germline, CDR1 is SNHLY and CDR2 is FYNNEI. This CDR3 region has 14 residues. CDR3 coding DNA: TGTGCCAGCAGTGAGCGGACAGGGGGGCCACCCCTCCACTTT. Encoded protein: CASSERTGGPPLHF.

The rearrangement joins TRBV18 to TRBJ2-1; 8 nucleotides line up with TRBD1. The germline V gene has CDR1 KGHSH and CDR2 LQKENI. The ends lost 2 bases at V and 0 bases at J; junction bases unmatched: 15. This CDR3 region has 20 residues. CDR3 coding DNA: TGTGCCAGCTCACCAATTAAAGGGACAGGCGTAAAAAGCTCCTACAATGAGCAGTTCTTC. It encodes CASSPIKGTGVKSSYNEQFF.